A selection of T cell receptor beta chains follows, all from one sample in a study of early T cells in non-severe SARS-CoV-2 infection. TCRdb analysed the 5' RACE reads with MiXCR anew, one entry per CDR3 protein. Of 97,000 or so distinct CDR3 sequences listed, around 13% are singletons. The sample was whole blood. The source of these receptors is an adult who was a healthcare worker with PCR-confirmed SARS-CoV-2 infection or an uninfected control (not recorded which). CDR3s include the opening cysteine and the closing phenylalanine or tryptophan. The D gene is left open where the match is weak. Clone size appears in some rows only: once, few, many, or a class for an expanded clone.

j_call clone_size d_call v_call cdr3_length cdr3_aa cdr3_nt
TRBJ1-1 few NA TRBV28 17 CASSPYPSTETNTEAFF TGTGCCAGCAGTCCCTATCCCTCGACAGAGACGAACACTGAAGCTTTCTTT
TRBJ2-7 NA NA TRBV20-1 14 CSASDFSYSYEQYF TGCAGTGCTAGTGACTTTAGTTACTCCTACGAGCAGTACTTC
TRBJ1-4 NA NA TRBV5-6 15 CASSLVEEGDEKLFF TGTGCCAGCAGCTTAGTAGAAGAGGGCGATGAAAAACTGTTTTTT
TRBJ2-5 NA TRBD2 TRBV12-3/TRBV12-4 15 CASSSGGRAEETQYF TGTGCCAGCAGTTCTGGCGGGAGGGCCGAAGAGACCCAGTACTTC
TRBJ2-7 NA NA TRBV24-1 12 CATRKGVNEQYF TGTGCCACCAGAAAGGGGGTCAACGAGCAGTACTTC
TRBJ2-1 NA NA TRBV15 11 CATSTYNEQFF TGTGCCACCAGCACCTACAATGAGCAGTTCTTC
TRBJ2-1 NA TRBD2 TRBV9 16 CASSGPAGGLPNEQFF TGTGCCAGCAGCGGCCCAGCGGGAGGTTTGCCCAATGAGCAGTTCTTC
TRBJ2-3 few NA TRBV12-3/TRBV12-4 14 CASRGIGPMDTQYF TGTGCCAGCAGGGGTATTGGACCCATGGATACGCAGTATTTT
TRBJ1-2 NA NA TRBV4-1 13 CASSQGPNYGYTF TGCGCCAGCAGCCAAGGACCTAACTATGGCTACACCTTC
TRBJ2-7 many NA TRBV7-2 13 CASSWVSFDEQYF TGTGCCAGCAGCTGGGTTAGTTTCGACGAGCAGTACTTC
TRBJ2-1 many NA TRBV7-9 11 CASSGRVEQFF TGTGCCAGCAGCGGAAGAGTTGAGCAGTTCTTC
TRBJ2-3 medium-sized TRBD2 TRBV28 14 CASSASGSTDTQYF TGTGCCAGCAGTGCTAGCGGTAGCACAGATACGCAGTATTTT
TRBJ1-6 NA TRBD1 TRBV6-5 14 CASNQGVNNSPLHF TGTGCCAGCAACCAGGGGGTGAATAATTCACCCCTCCACTTT
TRBJ2-7 many NA TRBV20-1 14 CSASQEVAVYEQYF TGCAGTGCTAGCCAGGAAGTAGCGGTCTACGAGCAGTACTTC
TRBJ2-1 NA NA TRBV27 14 CASGWGVAYNEQFF TGTGCCAGCGGTTGGGGGGTCGCCTACAATGAGCAGTTCTTC
TRBJ2-6 many NA TRBV7-9 16 CASPGTYFSGANVLTF TGTGCCAGCCCTGGGACATACTTCTCTGGGGCCAACGTCCTGACTTTC
TRBJ2-1 many NA TRBV7-2 11 CASSESYEQFF TGTGCCAGCAGCGAGAGCTATGAGCAGTTCTTC
TRBJ1-4 many NA TRBV6-1 15 CASDRGIATNEKLFF TGTGCCAGCGATAGGGGCATAGCAACTAATGAAAAACTGTTTTTT
TRBJ2-7 many NA TRBV28 14 CASSLSLGHYEQYF TGTGCCAGCAGTTTGTCGTTGGGACATTACGAGCAGTACTTC
TRBJ2-3 NA TRBD2 TRBV5-5 21 CASSLTRGFSVRRERTDTQYF TGTGCCAGCAGCTTGACTCGCGGGTTTTCGGTAAGGCGGGAGAGAACAGATACGCAGTATTTT
TRBJ2-1 NA TRBD2 TRBV29-1 15 CSGRLAGAQISEQFF TGCAGCGGTCGACTAGCGGGAGCCCAAATAAGCGAGCAGTTCTTC
TRBJ2-7 NA NA TRBV6-2/TRBV6-3 11 CASSWIYEQYF TGTGCCAGTTCCTGGATTTACGAGCAGTACTTC
TRBJ2-7 few NA TRBV4-3 15 CASSQDAGPGYEQYF TGCGCCAGCAGCCAAGATGCCGGGCCGGGGTACGAGCAGTACTTC
TRBJ2-1 many NA TRBV18 15 CASSPRTGGYNEQFF TGTGCCAGCTCACCACGGACCGGGGGTTACAATGAGCAGTTCTTC
TRBJ2-2 few NA TRBV20-1 13 CSAVEAFAGELFF TGCAGTGCTGTGGAGGCTTTCGCCGGGGAGCTGTTTTTT
TRBJ2-2 many TRBD2 TRBV7-2 17 CASSTDLAGGWTGELFF TGTGCCAGCAGCACAGACCTAGCGGGAGGTTGGACCGGGGAGCTGTTTTTT
TRBJ2-5 many NA TRBV29-1 13 CSVGAPAAETQYF TGCAGCGTTGGGGCCCCCGCGGCAGAGACCCAGTACTTC
TRBJ1-2 few TRBD1 TRBV6-5 12 CASRQGREGYTF TGTGCCAGCAGACAGGGGAGAGAAGGCTACACCTTC
TRBJ1-4 NA NA TRBV15 16 CATSRDRGQGNEKLFF TGTGCCACCAGCAGAGATAGAGGCCAGGGTAATGAAAAACTGTTTTTT
TRBJ1-5 NA NA TRBV7-2 12 CASSSQGQPQHF TGTGCCAGCAGCTCACAGGGCCAGCCCCAGCATTTT
TRBJ2-2 many NA TRBV5-6 14 CASSQDWHTGELFF TGTGCCAGCAGCCAGGACTGGCACACCGGGGAGCTGTTTTTT
TRBJ1-1 NA TRBD1 TRBV12-3/TRBV12-4 15 CASTGTGEWDTEAFF TGTGCCAGCACCGGGACAGGGGAATGGGACACTGAAGCTTTCTTT
TRBJ1-5 few NA TRBV2 14 CASSEEGGGQPQHF TGTGCCAGCAGCGAGGAGGGGGGTGGACAGCCCCAGCATTTT
TRBJ2-2 many TRBD2 TRBV3-1 14 CASSRAGEAGELFF TGTGCCAGCAGCCGAGCGGGAGAGGCCGGGGAGCTGTTTTTT
TRBJ2-7 NA TRBD1 TRBV6-2/TRBV6-3 14 CASTPGQGSYEQYF TGTGCCAGCACGCCAGGACAGGGTTCCTACGAGCAGTACTTC
TRBJ2-7 NA NA TRBV27 13 CASRPRTSYEQYF TGTGCCAGCAGACCGAGAACCTCCTACGAGCAGTACTTC
TRBJ1-1 NA NA TRBV3-2 13 CAGEQGGSVINFF TGTGCCGGAGAACAGGGGGGTTCCGTAATTAACTTCTTT
TRBJ1-6 few NA TRBV28 15 CASSRWVGGDSPLHF TGTGCCAGCAGCCGTTGGGTCGGGGGGGATTCACCCCTCCACTTT
TRBJ2-3 many TRBD2 TRBV18 13 CASSPMREGPEYF TGTGCCAGCTCACCGATGCGGGAGGGCCCCGAGTATTTT
TRBJ2-7 NA NA TRBV28 13 CASKGNPSYEQYF TGTGCCAGCAAGGGGAACCCCTCCTACGAGCAGTACTTC
TRBJ2-1 many TRBD2 TRBV6-5 15 CASSLQREAYNEQFF TGTGCCAGCAGTCTCCAGCGGGAGGCCTACAATGAGCAGTTCTTC
TRBJ2-3 few TRBD1 TRBV27 15 CASSFLQGSSYTQYF TGTGCCAGCAGTTTTTTACAGGGGTCGTCGTATACGCAGTATTTT
TRBJ2-1 many TRBD2 TRBV19 14 CASSMGGYGTEQFF TGTGCCAGTAGTATGGGAGGGTACGGGACTGAGCAGTTCTTC
TRBJ2-1 NA NA TRBV20-1 14 CSARGHGQSGEQFF TGCAGTGCTAGAGGGCACGGACAATCAGGCGAGCAGTTCTTC
TRBJ2-2 NA TRBD2 TRBV18 15 CASSPLGLAGGELFF TGTGCCAGCTCACCTCTCGGACTAGCTGGCGGGGAGCTGTTTTTT
TRBJ1-1 NA TRBD1 TRBV6-5 14 CASNTDRVNTEAFF TGTGCCAGCAATACCGACAGGGTGAACACTGAAGCTTTCTTT